The rows below give T cell receptor beta chains drawn from one sample of a study of identical twins. In TCRdb, the 5' RACE reads were re-called with MiXCR into one record per CDR3 protein. Altogether 250,000 to 350,000 distinct CDR3 sequences are present, 8% to 9% being singletons, with the ten largest covering approximately 2.1%. These data were likewise used in another study, on yellow fever vaccine responses in identical twins.

The material sequenced was memory (CD45RO+) T cells sorted from blood. Source of these receptors: a woman aged 18-30 years in good health. Each CDR3 is given with its conserved first and last residue. A D gene is named only where the DNA matches it firmly. Where a row states a size, it is once, few, many or the class of an expanded clone; other rows omit it.

j_call v_call d_call clone_size cdr3_nt cdr3_aa
TRBJ2-3 TRBV20-1 TRBD2 few TGCAGTGCTATCCGACTAGCGGGAGTAGATACGCAGTATTTT CSAIRLAGVDTQYF
TRBJ2-7 TRBV25-1 TRBD2 many TGTGCCAGCAGTGACTGGACTAGCGGGGCTTACGAGCAGTACTTC CASSDWTSGAYEQYF
TRBJ2-1 TRBV28 TRBD1 few TGTGCCAGCAGTTCCACACACGGGACAGAACACTACAATGAGCAGTTCTTC CASSSTHGTEHYNEQFF
TRBJ2-3 TRBV14 TRBD2 . TGTGCCAGCAGCCCAGCGACTAGCGGGAGGGCAGGTGCGGATACGCAGTATTTT CASSPATSGRAGADTQYF
TRBJ2-2 TRBV7-2 . . TGTGCCAGCACTGCTTCGTTGTGGGAGCTGTTTTTT CASTASLWELFF
TRBJ2-7 TRBV10-3 . many TGTGCCATCAGCCTGGACGACCTGGGCGAGCAGTACTTC CAISLDDLGEQYF
TRBJ2-1 TRBV13 . . TGTGCCAGCAGCTTGGACGGGTCCCACAATGAGCAGTTCTTC CASSLDGSHNEQFF
TRBJ2-2 TRBV19 . few TGTGCCAGTATGGCGAGGGGATCCACCGGGGAGCTGTTTTTT CASMARGSTGELFF
TRBJ2-6 TRBV2 . . TGTGCCAGCACCCTAGAGGGTGGTGGGGCCAACGTCCTGACTTTC CASTLEGGGANVLTF
TRBJ1-2 TRBV20-1 . many TGCAGTGCTAGGACAGTTGAGAACTATGGCTACACCTTC CSARTVENYGYTF
TRBJ2-2 TRBV27 . . TGTGCCAGCAGTTTATCTGGGGCTATGAAGCTGTTTTTT CASSLSGAMKLFF
TRBJ2-1 TRBV7-2 . few TGTGCCAGCAGCTTCGAGCGGAACAACTACAATGAGCAGTTCTTC CASSFERNNYNEQFF
TRBJ2-5 TRBV5-1 TRBD1 . TGCGCCAGCAGCTTGGACGGGACAGAGGAGGAGACCCAGTACTTC CASSLDGTEEETQYF
TRBJ2-1 TRBV9 . . TGTGCCAGCAGCGTGGTCCCGCAAGGCGATGAGCAGTTCTTC CASSVVPQGDEQFF
TRBJ2-4 TRBV27 . many TGTGCCAGCAGTCCCTGGATTGTAGCCAAAAACATTCAGTACTTC CASSPWIVAKNIQYF
TRBJ2-3 TRBV4-2 TRBD2 few TGTGCCAGCAGCCAAGAGGGAGGGACTTCGCTCACAGATACGCAGTATTTT CASSQEGGTSLTDTQYF
TRBJ2-5 TRBV28 . many TGTGCCAGCAGTCCAGCAGAGGGGGTGTTAGAGACCCAGTACTTC CASSPAEGVLETQYF
TRBJ2-7 TRBV27 . many TGTGCCAGCAGTTTATCTGTTTCTTTCTACGAGCAGTACTTC CASSLSVSFYEQYF
TRBJ2-5 TRBV25-1 TRBD2 many TGTGCCAGCAGTGGACCAGATGGGACTAGCGGGAGGGAAGAGGAGACCCAGTACTTC CASSGPDGTSGREEETQYF
TRBJ1-5 TRBV12-3/TRBV12-4 . many TGTGCCAGCAGTTTCGGAGGGTTGGGACAGCCCCAGCATTTT CASSFGGLGQPQHF
TRBJ2-3 TRBV29-1 TRBD2 many TGCAGCGTTTGCCTAGCGGGACACGGGGATACGCAGTATTTT CSVCLAGHGDTQYF
TRBJ1-2 TRBV6-5 . . TGTGCCAGCAGTTACTCGGACGACTATGGCTACACCTTC CASSYSDDYGYTF
TRBJ2-3 TRBV9 . many TGTGCCAGCAACCCCTTCCGGAGGTCAAGCGAAACAGATACGCAGTATTTT CASNPFRRSSETDTQYF
TRBJ2-7 TRBV6-5 TRBD1 few TGTGCCAGCAGCCACCCCCGGACAGGGTACTACTTC CASSHPRTGYYF
TRBJ2-5 TRBV13 TRBD2 few TGTGCCAGCAGCCGCCGTAGCGGGGGGTACCAAGAGACCCAGTACTTC CASSRRSGGYQETQYF
TRBJ2-1 TRBV6-1 TRBD1 few TGTGCCAGCAGAGGACAGGGAGCCCGCTCCTACAATGAGCAGTTCTTC CASRGQGARSYNEQFF
TRBJ1-2 TRBV20-1 . many TGCAGTGCGACAAGATCGGCAGGGGACGGCTACACCTTC CSATRSAGDGYTF
TRBJ2-3 TRBV29-1 TRBD1 . TGCAGCGTTGAAGTACAGGGGAAGCAGTATTTT CSVEVQGKQYF
TRBJ2-3 TRBV7-9 TRBD2 . TGTGCCAGCGGATTTACTAGCGGGGGGAGCACAGATACGCAGTATTTT CASGFTSGGSTDTQYF
TRBJ2-2 TRBV7-9 TRBD1 many TGTGCCAGCAGCCCGGACAGGGACACCGGGGAGCTGTTTTTT CASSPDRDTGELFF